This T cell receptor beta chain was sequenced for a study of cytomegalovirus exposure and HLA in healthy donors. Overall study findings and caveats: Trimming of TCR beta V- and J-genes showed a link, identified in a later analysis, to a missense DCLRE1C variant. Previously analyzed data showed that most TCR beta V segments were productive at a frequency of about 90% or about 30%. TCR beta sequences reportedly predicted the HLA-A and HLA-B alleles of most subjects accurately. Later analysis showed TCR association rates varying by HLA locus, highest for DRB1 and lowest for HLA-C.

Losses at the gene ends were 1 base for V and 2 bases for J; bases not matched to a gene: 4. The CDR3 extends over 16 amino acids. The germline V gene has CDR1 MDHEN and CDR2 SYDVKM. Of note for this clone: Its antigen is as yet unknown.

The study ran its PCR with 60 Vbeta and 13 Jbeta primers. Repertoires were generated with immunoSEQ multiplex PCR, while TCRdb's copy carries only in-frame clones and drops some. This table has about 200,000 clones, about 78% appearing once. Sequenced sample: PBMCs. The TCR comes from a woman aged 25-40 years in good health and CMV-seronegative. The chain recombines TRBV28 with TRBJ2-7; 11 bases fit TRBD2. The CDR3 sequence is CASSLYSGGAPYEQYF. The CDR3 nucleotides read TGTGCCAGCAGTTTATATAGCGGGGGGGCCCCCTACGAGCAGTACTTC.